Listed below are T cell receptor beta chains from one sample, sequenced in a study of cytomegalovirus exposure and HLA in healthy donors. Repertoires were generated with immunoSEQ multiplex PCR, while TCRdb's copy carries only in-frame clones and drops some. The data contain fewer than 80,000 clones, about three quarters of them seen just once; the ten biggest clones take up around 27%. Sequenced input: PBMCs. These TCRs come from a man aged 50 or older in good health and CMV-seropositive. The CDR3 runs from the conserved cysteine through the conserved F or W.

cdr3_aa j_call v_call
CASSQAGGYNEQFF TRBJ2-1 TRBV4-2
CASSFDRGLAFF TRBJ1-1 TRBV28
CAWSHPWEYYGYTF TRBJ1-2 TRBV30
CASSVGSGRAFNEQFF TRBJ2-1 TRBV9
CASSLVGGSGYTF TRBJ1-2 TRBV28
CASSARIEGGRRGQYF TRBJ2-3 TRBV9
CASSENRQSKQFF TRBJ2-1 TRBV6-1
CASSEGAGSYGYTF TRBJ1-2 TRBV2
CASSLRQNGPTDTQYF TRBJ2-3 TRBV7-9
CASSQGITRAGENGEQYF TRBJ2-7 TRBV27
CASSSLGAGAGGTQYF TRBJ2-3 TRBV6-5
CASSLAVANTEAFF TRBJ1-1 TRBV7-2
CASSFTGDRSYEQYF - TRBV7-9
CASSLFPVLAGGITYNEQFF TRBJ2-1 TRBV5-4
CACRTGGPMAQYF TRBJ2-5 TRBV30
CASSQLVGTGGHNEQFF TRBJ2-1 TRBV5-6
CASSLAAAAGGSEQYF TRBJ2-7 TRBV5-4
CSVEDRGIGSSYEQYF TRBJ2-7 TRBV29-1
CASSLAGGPNEQFF TRBJ2-1 TRBV27
CASPQVGVNTQYF TRBJ2-3 TRBV21-1
CASSRSNTGELFF TRBJ2-2 TRBV9
CASSYRQGASIYF TRBJ1-3 TRBV6-5
CASSSTGYEQFF TRBJ2-1 TRBV2
CSALPRGTTDGYTF TRBJ1-2 TRBV29-1
CASSEDRGDKQYF TRBJ2-7 TRBV2
CASSARGGGETQYF TRBJ2-5 TRBV9
CASSLDRGAETQYF TRBJ2-5 TRBV11-2
CASSRLGAHTEAFF TRBJ1-1 TRBV6-5
CASLPTHRGRFRGYTF TRBJ1-2 TRBV30
CASSLDGTYRFGYTF TRBJ1-2 TRBV11-2
CASSGRDFNEQFF TRBJ2-1 TRBV9
CASSLEAGGFFGNTIYF TRBJ1-3 TRBV5-4
CASSQDGTGSYNEQFF TRBJ2-1 TRBV4-3
CASSRTSGGVRHEQFF TRBJ2-1 TRBV5-4
CASSIKGVGGGQPQHF TRBJ1-5 TRBV19
CASREGHRGYTF TRBJ1-2 TRBV9
CASSNSGTGTDTQYF TRBJ2-3 TRBV14